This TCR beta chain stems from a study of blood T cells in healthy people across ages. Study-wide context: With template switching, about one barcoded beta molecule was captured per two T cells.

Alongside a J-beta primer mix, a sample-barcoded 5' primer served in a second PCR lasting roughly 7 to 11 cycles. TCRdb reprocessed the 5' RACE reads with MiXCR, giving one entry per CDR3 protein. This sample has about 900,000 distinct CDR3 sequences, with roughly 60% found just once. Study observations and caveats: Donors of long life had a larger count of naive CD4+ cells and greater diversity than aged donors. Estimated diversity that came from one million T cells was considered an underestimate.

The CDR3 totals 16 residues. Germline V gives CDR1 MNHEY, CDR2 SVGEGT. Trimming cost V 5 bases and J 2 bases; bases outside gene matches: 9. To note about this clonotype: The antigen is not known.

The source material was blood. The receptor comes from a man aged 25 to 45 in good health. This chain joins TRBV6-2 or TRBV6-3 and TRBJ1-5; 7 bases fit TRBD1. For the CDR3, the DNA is TGTGCCAGCAGTCAGGGCTACAGGGGAGGCAATCAGCCCCAGCATTTT. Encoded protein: CASSQGYRGGNQPQHF.